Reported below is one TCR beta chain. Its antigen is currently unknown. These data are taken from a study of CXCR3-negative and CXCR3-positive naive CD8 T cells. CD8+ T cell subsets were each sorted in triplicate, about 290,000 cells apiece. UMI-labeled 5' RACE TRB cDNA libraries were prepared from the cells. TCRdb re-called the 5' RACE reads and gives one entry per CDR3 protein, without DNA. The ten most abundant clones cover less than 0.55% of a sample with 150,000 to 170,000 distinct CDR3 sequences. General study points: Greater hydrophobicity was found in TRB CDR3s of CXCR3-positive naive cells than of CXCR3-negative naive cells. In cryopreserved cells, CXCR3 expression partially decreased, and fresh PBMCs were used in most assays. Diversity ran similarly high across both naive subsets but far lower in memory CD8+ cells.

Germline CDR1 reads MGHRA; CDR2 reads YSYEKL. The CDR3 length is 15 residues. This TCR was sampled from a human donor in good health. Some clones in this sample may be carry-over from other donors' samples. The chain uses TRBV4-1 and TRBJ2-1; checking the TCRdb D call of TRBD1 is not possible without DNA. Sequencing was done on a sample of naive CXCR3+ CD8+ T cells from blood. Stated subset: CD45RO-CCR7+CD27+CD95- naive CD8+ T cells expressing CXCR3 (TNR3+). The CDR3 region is CASSQAGQNVDEQFF.